The entry below gives a single T cell receptor beta chain sequence along with its context. Its cognate antigen is unknown. Library preparation (for TCRbeta) was performed with unique molecular identifiers. A single record per CDR3 protein comes from TCRdb applying MiXCR to the PCR reads. Of approximately 520,000 distinct CDR3 sequences listed, about 10% are singletons. This sample is part of a study of T-cell reconstitution after alpha-beta-depleted transplantation in children. Overall study results and limits: At day 60, the high TCRbeta diversity found in some patients originated from recipient T cells and thymic progenitors that had survived. In patients about two months after transplant, alpha-beta T cells reportedly arose from several hundred expanded graft clones. By one year post-transplant, T-cell counts and diversity largely arose from T cells that were newly produced.

The CDR3 runs to 18 residues. Germline V gene lookup returns CDR1 LGHNA and CDR2 YSLEER. With 0 bases removed from V and 0 bases from J, the gap between germline ends came to 18 bases. The starting material was PBMCs, mostly from graft donor cells, obtained 180 days after TCRalphabeta/CD19-depleted stem cell transplant. The clonotype originates from a female patient aged 2 to 10 who had a stem cell transplant for aplastic anemia, so the T cells may come from the graft donor. The J gene is TRBJ2-7, the V gene TRBV4-3; possible D gene TRBD2, 7 bases. CDR3 residues: CASSQDWGGRPFSYEQYF. DNA of the CDR3: TGCGCCAGCAGCCAAGACTGGGGGGGGCGGCCTTTCTCCTACGAGCAGTACTTC.